This T cell receptor beta chain was captured by sequencing in a study of CXCR3-negative and CXCR3-positive naive CD8 T cells (dated 2019 in TCRdb). A note on the overall study: In total, some 130 million TRB reads were obtained, corresponding to roughly 1.5 +/- 0.3 million reads per library. Diversity and physicochemical repertoire analyses covered under twelve donors pooled from two independent experiments. Naive subsets from five or six donors and memory cells from 3 donors were included in the TRBV-TRBJ cluster analysis. Study-level results and caveats: Comparably high repertoire diversity was found in both naive subsets, whereas much lower repertoire diversity was found in memory CD8+ T cells. Because surface CD5, which is linked to self-reactivity in mice, was comparable between the naive subsets, TCR interaction strength was also inferred from the physicochemical properties of TRB CDR3s. Freshly isolated PBMCs were used for most assays because CXCR3 expression went down partially after cryopreservation. Within the same donor, TRBV-TRBJ usage looked similar between naive CXCR3-negative and CXCR3-positive cells, but memory cells had distinct patterns. TRB CDR3s from CXCR3-positive naive cells showed higher hydrophobicity (lower Kidera factor 4), lower energy, and higher strength and volume indices than CXCR3-negative naive cells.

Of note for this clonotype: Which antigen it targets is not known.

Instrument on record: NextSeq 550. The Human TCR Profiling Kit (MiLaboratory) was used to prepare UMI-labeled 5' RACE TRB cDNA libraries. cDNA synthesis used the entire amount of extracted RNA, and PCR amplification then used the entire amount of cDNA produced. Libraries were prepared in parallel using an identical number of PCR cycles. As for how the authors treated the data: With a minimum of two reads required per UMI, MIGEC and MiXCR pulled out about 54,000 +/- 9,700 unique UMI-labeled TRB cDNA molecules from each library. An average of approximately 40,000 +/- 10,000 functional in-frame TRB CDR3 nucleotide clonotypes without stop codons was found per library. Diversity metrics, including normalized Shannon-Wiener and Chao1, were computed in VDJtools after downsampling to 5000 UMI-labeled TRB molecules per sample. VDJtools was used to calculate clonotype-size-weighted physicochemical properties of the central five CDR3 residues, namely interaction energy, strength, volume and Kidera factor 4. TCRdb reprocessed the reads into one record per CDR3 protein sequence, lacking DNA. These V and J calls are TCRdb output, not the study's own analysis. The sample has roughly 89,000 distinct CDR3 sequences on record. The top ten constitute over 1.5% of the sample.

The CDR3, cysteine through phenylalanine, is 16 amino acids long. No coding sequence is recorded. Sequences LGHNA (CDR1) and YSLEER (CDR2) are obtained from the germline V gene. Each CD8+ T cell subset was flow-sorted in triplicate, with roughly 310,000 cells per subset placed directly into RLT lysis buffer. To exclude memory contaminants, naive CD8+ T cells were stringently defined as CD45RO-CCR7+CD27+CD95-. Peripheral blood mononuclear cells were isolated from buffy coats by standard density gradient centrifugation. A FACSAria III was used to flow-sort naive CD8+ T cells into CXCR3-negative and CXCR3-positive populations. An RNeasy Mini Kit was used to extract total RNA from the sorted cells.

The sequenced material came from naive CXCR3- CD8+ T cells from blood. This specimen's cell subset or site label, per the study, means: CD45RO-CCR7+CD27+CD95- naive CD8+ T cells lacking CXCR3 (TNR3-). The receptor's source is a human donor in good health. Some clones in this sample may be carry-over from other donors' samples. The sequence joins TRBV4-3 to TRBJ1-2; as DNA is missing, the TRBD1 call by TCRdb cannot be tested. This receptor has the CDR3 CASSQDHYGQGDGYTF.